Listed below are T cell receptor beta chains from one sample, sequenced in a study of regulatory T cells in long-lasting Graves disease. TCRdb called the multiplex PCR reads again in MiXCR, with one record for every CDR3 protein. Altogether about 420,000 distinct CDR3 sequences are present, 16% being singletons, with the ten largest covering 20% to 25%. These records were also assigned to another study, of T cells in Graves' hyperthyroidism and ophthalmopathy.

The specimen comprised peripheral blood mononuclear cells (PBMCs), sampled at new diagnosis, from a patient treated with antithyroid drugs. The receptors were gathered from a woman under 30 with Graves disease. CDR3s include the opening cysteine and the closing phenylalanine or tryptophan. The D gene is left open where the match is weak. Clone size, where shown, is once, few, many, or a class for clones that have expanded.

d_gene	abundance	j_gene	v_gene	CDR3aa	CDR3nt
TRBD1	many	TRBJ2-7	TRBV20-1	CSASLTGQYEQYF	TGCAGTGCTAGTTTGACAGGGCAATACGAGCAGTACTTC
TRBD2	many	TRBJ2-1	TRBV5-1	CASSLYTSGRGNEQFF	TGCGCCAGCAGCTTGTATACTAGCGGGAGGGGTAATGAGCAGTTCTTC
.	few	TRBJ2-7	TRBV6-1	CASRGDSGRESYEQYF	TGTGCCAGCCGAGGGGACTCCGGCCGGGAGTCCTACGAGCAGTACTTC
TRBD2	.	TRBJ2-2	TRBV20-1	CSARFSGRALTGELFF	TGCAGTGCTAGGTTTAGCGGGAGGGCATTGACCGGGGAGCTGTTTTTT
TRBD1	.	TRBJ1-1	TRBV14	CASSARQGTKRTEAFF	TGTGCCAGCAGCGCCCGACAGGGGACGAAGAGGACTGAAGCTTTCTTT
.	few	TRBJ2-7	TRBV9	CASSQGASGAYEQYF	TGTGCCAGCAGCCAGGGGGCTAGCGGGGCCTACGAGCAGTACTTC
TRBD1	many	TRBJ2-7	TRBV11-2	CASSVQGVLSYEQYF	TGTGCCAGCAGCGTACAGGGGGTCCTCTCCTACGAGCAGTACTTC
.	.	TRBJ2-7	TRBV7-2	CASSAYPGPETYEQYF	TGTGCCAGCAGCGCATACCCGGGACCTGAGACCTACGAGCAGTACTTC
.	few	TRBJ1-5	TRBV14	CASSHPGLYSNQPQHF	TGTGCCAGCAGCCATCCGGGACTTTATAGCAATCAGCCCCAGCATTTT
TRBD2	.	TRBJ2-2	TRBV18	CASSAKRLAGDTGELFF	TGTGCCAGCTCAGCAAAAAGACTAGCGGGAGACACCGGGGAGCTGTTTTTT
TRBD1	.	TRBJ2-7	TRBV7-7	CASSIGTGPSYEQYF	TGTGCTAGCAGCATTGGGACAGGTCCCTCCTACGAGCAGTACTTC
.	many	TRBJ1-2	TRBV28	CASRTQGKRSDGYTF	TGTGCCAGCCGGACTCAGGGAAAGAGGAGTGATGGCTACACCTTC
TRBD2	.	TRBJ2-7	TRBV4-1	CASSPTRLASSYEHYF	TGCGCCAGCAGCCCCACCAGACTAGCGAGCTCCTACGAGCACTACTTC
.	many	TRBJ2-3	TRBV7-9	CASSRLVGRLTDTQYF	TGTGCCAGCAGCCGGCTTGTGGGCCGTCTAACAGATACGCAGTATTTT
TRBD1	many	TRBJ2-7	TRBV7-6	CASSTKPVTGQAEQYF	TGTGCCAGCAGCACCAAACCGGTAACGGGACAGGCTGAGCAGTACTTC
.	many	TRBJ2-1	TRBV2	CASRLFSGTPLAEQFF	TGTGCCAGCAGGCTCTTTTCAGGGACCCCCCTAGCTGAGCAGTTCTTC
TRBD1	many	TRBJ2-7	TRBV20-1	CSARDISGQVSYEQYF	TGCAGTGCTAGAGATATTTCGGGACAGGTTTCCTACGAGCAGTACTTC
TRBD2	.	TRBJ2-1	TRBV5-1	CASSAGLAGGLYEQFF	TGCGCCAGCAGCGCGGGACTAGCGGGAGGGTTGTATGAGCAGTTCTTC
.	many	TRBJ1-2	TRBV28	CASSLLDANYGYTF	TGTGCCAGCAGTTTACTTGACGCTAACTATGGCTACACCTTC
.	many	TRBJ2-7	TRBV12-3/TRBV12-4	CASSPNTQGAGQYF	TGTGCCAGCAGTCCAAACACACAGGGTGCTGGGCAGTACTTC
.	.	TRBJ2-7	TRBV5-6	CASSTQGREQYF	TGTGCCAGCAGCACCCAGGGTCGCGAGCAGTACTTC
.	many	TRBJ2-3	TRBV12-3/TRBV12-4	CASSLVALINTQYF	TGTGCCAGCAGTTTAGTGGCGCTTATTAATACGCAGTATTTT
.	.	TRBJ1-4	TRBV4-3	CASSQEAPSGAEKLFF	TGCGCCAGCAGCCAAGAGGCGCCATCTGGGGCTGAAAAACTGTTTTTT
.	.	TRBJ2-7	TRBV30	CAWSADRSRSYEQYF	TGTGCCTGGAGTGCCGACAGGTCCCGCTCCTACGAGCAGTACTTC
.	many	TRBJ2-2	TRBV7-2	CASSYEWGPGELFF	TGTGCCAGCAGCTACGAGTGGGGGCCCGGGGAGCTGTTTTTT